The 23 T cell receptor beta chains below come from one sample, sequenced in a study of Graves' ophthalmopathy and Graves' hyperthyroidism (dated by TCRdb to between 2017 and 2018). These reads were obtained on an Illumina HiSeq 2000. For repertoire sequencing, the TCR beta CDR3 regions were amplified from RNA transcripts. A first-round RT-PCR used HTBI primers with the Qiagen OneStep RT-PCR kit, followed by a second-round multiplex PCR, size selection and purification. Clones were called with MiXCR by TCRdb after fastp trimmed the public reads at Q25, and only in-frame beta chains were retained. Each record represents a unique CDR3 protein, reported with the most common genes and DNA among its rows. This sample has approximately 700,000 distinct CDR3 sequences in its table, and just over 40% of those were observed once. The ten largest clones add up to over 2.5% of the sample. Sequenced input: peripheral blood. The origin of the receptors is an adult man with Graves' ophthalmopathy.

In the case of this clonotype: Sequence at one end of the junction differs from germline and may be a read error. The chain is built from TRBV25-1 and TRBJ1-2; the D gene is possibly TRBD1 (5 bases). CDR1 and CDR2 (germline): MGHDK, SYGVNS. The CDR3 covers 13 residues. The CDR3 bases are TGCGCCAGCAGTGAGTCAAGGGGTTCTGGCTACACCTTC. Its translation: CASSESRGSGYTF.

This clonotype was recorded a few times. V gene TRBV5-1 combines with J gene TRBJ2-7; 9 bases match TRBD1. This CDR3 has 16 amino acids. CDR1 and CDR2 (germline): SGHRS, YFSETQ. Trimming took 4 bases from V and 5 from J; bases not matched to a gene: 13. CDR3 amino acids: CASSRPRTGEFDEQYF. CDR3 in DNA: TGCGCCAGCAGCAGACCCAGGACAGGGGAGTTCGACGAGCAGTACTTC.

V and J are TRBV5-1 and TRBJ1-5; the D gene is possibly TRBD1 (5 bases). Germline-derived CDR1 and CDR2 are SGHRS and YFSETQ. V was trimmed by 4 bases and J by 3 bases, leaving 35 bases between them. CDR3 length: 22 amino acids. Here the CDR3 DNA reads TGCGCCAGCAGCGGCGAATCGGACACGCTCTCACGACCAGGAAGGGACAATCAGCCCCAGCATTTT. Amino acids: CASSGESDTLSRPGRDNQPQHF.

This clonotype appeared a few times. The V call is TRBV29-1, the J call TRBJ2-5, with 10 bases fitting TRBD2. From germline, CDR1 is SQVTM and CDR2 ANQGSEA. The CDR3 is 13 amino acids. The J segment lost 6 bases and the V segment lost 4 bases, leaving 5 bases of the junction unmatched. CDR3 loop: CSVGLAGGQTQYF. The CDR3 nucleotides are TGCAGCGTTGGACTAGCGGGCGGGCAGACCCAGTACTTC.

This clonotype was counted at least ten times. This chain connects TRBV20-1 to TRBJ2-5; 7 nucleotides match TRBD2. Unmatched junction bases numbered 12, after V lost 0 bases and J lost 2 bases. Germline CDR1 and CDR2: DFQATT and SNEGSKA (reference sequence). This CDR3 region has 17 residues. The CDR3 region is CSARDLSASGTQETQYF. CDR3 sequence (DNA): TGCAGTGCTAGAGACTTAAGTGCTAGCGGAACTCAAGAGACCCAGTACTTC.

This clonotype was counted at least ten times. This chain uses TRBV7-8 with TRBJ1-2, with unresolved D. Trimming took off 5 bases at V and 4 bases at J, with 17 bases between the two ends. Germline CDR1 and CDR2: SGHVS and FQNEAQ. CDR3 size: 15 residues. This CDR3 reads CASSLRGVIPYGYTF. The CDR3 coding sequence is TGTGCCAGCAGCCTCCGGGGAGTTATCCCCTATGGCTACACCTTC.

This clonotype came up many times. The chain joins TRBV10-3 to TRBJ1-2; D is unclear. Trimming left V 8 bases short and J 10 bases short, with 11 bases between. The germline CDR1 and CDR2 sequences are ENHRY and SYGVKD. The CDR3 length is 10 residues. CDR3 region: CAIFGLIYTF. CDR3 DNA sequence: TGTGCCATCTTTGGATTAATCTACACCTTC.

A word on this clonotype: A much larger clone sits a single nucleotide away, making a read error possible. J is TRBJ1-2 and V is TRBV19; tentative D call: TRBD1 (5 bases). The CDR3 extends over 14 amino acids. Germline CDR1 reads LNHDA; CDR2 reads SQIVND (reference sequence). Here the CDR3 reads CAGSIDHRPGGYTF. The CDR3 DNA is TGTGCCGGTAGTATAGATCACAGGCCTGGGGGCTACACCTTC. The whole variable domain, remainder taken from reference TRBV19 and TRBJ1-2, is DGGITQSPKYLFRKEGQNVTLSCEQNLNHDAMYWYRQDPGQGLRLIYYSQIVNDFQKGDIAEGYSVSREKKESFPLTVTSAQKNPTAFYLCAGSIDHRPGGYTFGSGTRLTVV.

In this sample, this clonotype turned up a few times. One end of the junction does not line up with germline, which may come from a read error. V is TRBV10-3 and J is TRBJ1-6, with 7 nucleotides matching TRBD1. The CDR3 consists of 15 residues. Germline loops: CDR1 ENHRY, CDR2 SYGVKD. CDR3 amino acids: CASSGLRTGASPLHF. CDR3 nucleotides: TGTGCCAGCAGTGGCCTCAGGACAGGAGCTTCACCCCTCCACTTT.

This clonotype was recorded at least ten times. The chain employs TRBV6-6 and TRBJ1-1, with TRBD1 matching 7 bases. V lost 6 bases and J lost 4; bases outside the gene matches: 5. Germline loops: CDR1 MNHNY, CDR2 SVGAGI (reference sequence). CDR3 length: 13 amino acids. The CDR3 nucleotides are TGTGCCAGCAGGTCCCAGGGGGGCACTGAAGCTTTCTTT. Translated, it gives CASRSQGGTEAFF.

This clonotype was recorded a few times. This rearrangement joins TRBV7-9 to TRBJ1-1, with unresolved D. Looked up from germline, CDR1 is SEHNR and CDR2 is FQNEAQ (reference sequence). Between the trimmed V and J ends, which lost 3 bases and 1 base, there was a span of 12 bases. The length of the CDR3 is 15 residues. CDR3 sequence (DNA): TGTGCCAGCAGCTTGGCGGGCTTCTCGAACACTGAAGCTTTCTTT. The encoded protein is CASSLAGFSNTEAFF. The full variable domain, completed using reference TRBV7-9 and TRBJ1-1, is DTGVSQNPRHKITKRGQNVTFRCDPISEHNRLYWYRQTLGQGPEFLTYFQNEAQLEKSRLLSDRFSAERPKGSFSTLEIQRTEQGDSAMYLCASSLAGFSNTEAFFGQGTRLTVV.

This clonotype was detected ten times or more. This chain connects TRBV12-3 or TRBV12-4 to TRBJ1-5; D remains ambiguous. V was pared by 1 base and J by 6 bases, with 13 bases between. CDR3 length: 15 residues. The CDR3 nucleotides are TGTGCCAGCAGTTTAGACAGAGGGATCGGTCAGCCCCAGCATTTT. This codes for CASSLDRGIGQPQHF.

There are a few counts of this clonotype. The genes are TRBV5-6 and TRBJ2-5; the D call may be TRBD1 or TRBD2 (5 bases each). The V gene lost 1 base and the J gene lost 4 bases, with 11 bases spanning the gap. This CDR3 region has 14 residues. Germline V lookup: CDR1 SGHDT, CDR2 YYEEEE. The CDR3 DNA reads as TGTGCCAGCAGCTTGAATGGGGCGGGAGAGACCCAGTACTTC. Protein: CASSLNGAGETQYF.

The V and J genes are TRBV19 and TRBJ1-2, with D unresolved. The V end was cut by 3 bases, the J end by 4 bases, with 12 bases between. Looked up from germline, CDR1 is LNHDA and CDR2 is SQIVND (reference sequence). The CDR3 is 14 amino acids. The DNA of the CDR3 is TGTGCCAGTAGTATGGACGCTCAAGGCTATGGCTACACCTTC. It encodes CASSMDAQGYGYTF.

The sample holds many counts of this clonotype. This rearrangement joins TRBV2 to TRBJ2-2; D is possibly TRBD1 (6 bases). In germline, CDR1 is SNHLY, CDR2 FYNNEI. The CDR3 loop spans 13 amino acids. Trimming removed 8 bases at V and 3 bases at J, with 10 bases between. The CDR3 reads CASWGQHTGELFF. The CDR3 nucleotides are TGTGCCAGCTGGGGACAACACACCGGGGAGCTGTTTTTT.

There are many counts of this clonotype. The chain carries TRBV10-3 and TRBJ1-2, with 10 bases matching TRBD1. The V gene end was trimmed by 4 bases and the J gene end by 3 bases; junction bases not matched to a gene: 5. Germline-derived CDR1 and CDR2 are ENHRY and SYGVKD. This CDR3 region has 15 residues. DNA for the CDR3: TGTGCCATCAGTGCGACAGGGGGCGAGGACTATGGCTACACCTTC. Encoded protein: CAISATGGEDYGYTF.

The chain carries TRBV10-3 and TRBJ2-2, with D possibly matching TRBD2 (6 bases). The V gene's germline CDR1 is ENHRY and CDR2 SYGVKD. V lost 0 bases and J lost 3, with 11 bases in between. The CDR3 has 16 amino acids. In DNA form, the CDR3 reads TGTGCCATCAGTGAGTCGGTGGGGGGACACACCGGGGAGCTGTTTTTT. Encoded protein: CAISESVGGHTGELFF.

In the case of this clonotype: This could be a read error, since a much larger clone is one nucleotide away. No conserved phenylalanine or tryptophan ends this CDR3, so it is likely a read error. CDR3 DNA: TGCGCCAGCACCTTGTCTGACGGGCGGACCCAGTACGTC. This encodes CASTLSDGRTQYV. V usage is TRBV5-1 and J usage is TRBJ2-5; D unclear. Germline V CDR1 and CDR2: SGHRS, YFSETQ. This CDR3 region has 13 residues.

V gene TRBV12-3 or TRBV12-4 combines with J gene TRBJ2-5; D remains ambiguous. This CDR3 is 13 amino acids long. With 2 bases removed from V and 5 bases from J, the gap between germline ends came to 9 bases. CDR3 DNA: TGTGCCAGCAGTTTAACCGTTTACGAGACCCAGTACTTC. Its protein is CASSLTVYETQYF.

The chain links TRBV4-2 to TRBJ1-6; D may be TRBD1 (6 bases). Trimming took off 1 base at V and 7 bases at J, with 14 bases between the two ends. The CDR3 has 16 amino acids. Germline lookup yields CDR1 LGHNA and CDR2 YNFKEQ. CDR3 amino acids: CASSQGSGTFNSPLHF. The CDR3 DNA is TGTGCCAGCAGCCAAGGCTCCGGGACATTCAATTCACCCCTCCACTTT.

The table lists this clonotype with many counts. The chain recombines TRBV7-3 with TRBJ1-3; D possibly corresponds to TRBD1 (5 bases). The germline V and J ends were trimmed by 3 bases and 2 bases, with 8 bases remaining between them. The CDR3 length is 14 residues. Germline lookup yields CDR1 SGHTA and CDR2 FQGTGA. DNA for the CDR3: TGTGCCAGCAGCTTTGGGGCCCCTGGAAACACCATATATTTT. Translation gives CASSFGAPGNTIYF.

A remark on this clonotype: A read error is possible here, since a much larger clone lies one base away. The genes are TRBV10-3 and TRBJ2-5, with 7 bases aligning to TRBD1. The J call is doubtful: the DNA matches TRBJ2-7 better. The CDR3 loop spans 13 amino acids. CDR1 and CDR2 (germline): ENHRY, SYGVKD. The CDR3 DNA reads TGTGCCGTCAGTGAGGGGGCGTCTTACGAGCAGTACTTC. The encoded protein is CAVSEGASYEQYF.

The chain carries TRBV5-5 and TRBJ2-7; TRBD2 might be the D (5 bases). The germline V gene has CDR1 SGHKS and CDR2 YYEKEE (reference sequence). Trimming removed 5 bases at V and 7 bases at J, with 22 bases between. The CDR3 is 15 residues long. The CDR3 sequence is CASSFFDEGTGEQYF. CDR3 nucleotides: TGTGCCAGCAGTTTCTTTGACGAGGGCACCGGGGAGCAGTACTTC.